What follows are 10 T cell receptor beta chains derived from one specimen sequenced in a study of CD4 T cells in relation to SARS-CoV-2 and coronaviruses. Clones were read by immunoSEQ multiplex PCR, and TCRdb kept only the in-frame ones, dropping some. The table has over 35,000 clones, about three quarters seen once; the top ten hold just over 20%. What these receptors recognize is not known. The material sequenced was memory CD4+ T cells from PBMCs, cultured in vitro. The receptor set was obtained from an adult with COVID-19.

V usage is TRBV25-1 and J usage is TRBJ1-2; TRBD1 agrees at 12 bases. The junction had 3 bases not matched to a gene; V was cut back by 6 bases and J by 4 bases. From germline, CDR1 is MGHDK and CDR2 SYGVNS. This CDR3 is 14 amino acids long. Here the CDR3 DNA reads TGTGCCAGCAGCGGGACAGGGGGCGCCTATGGCTACACCTTC. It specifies CASSGTGGAYGYTF.

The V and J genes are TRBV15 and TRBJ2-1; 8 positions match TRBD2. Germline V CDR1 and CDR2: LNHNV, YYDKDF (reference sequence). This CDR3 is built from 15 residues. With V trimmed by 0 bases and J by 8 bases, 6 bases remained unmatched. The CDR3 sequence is CATSRDSGSGDEQFF. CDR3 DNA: TGTGCCACCAGCAGAGACAGCGGGAGTGGGGATGAGCAGTTCTTC.

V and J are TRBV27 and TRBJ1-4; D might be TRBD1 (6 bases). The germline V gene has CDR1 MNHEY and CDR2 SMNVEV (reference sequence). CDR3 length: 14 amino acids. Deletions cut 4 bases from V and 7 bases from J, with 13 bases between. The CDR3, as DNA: TGTGCCAGCAGTTGGGGGCCCGAGGGTGAAAAACTGTTTTTT. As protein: CASSWGPEGEKLFF.

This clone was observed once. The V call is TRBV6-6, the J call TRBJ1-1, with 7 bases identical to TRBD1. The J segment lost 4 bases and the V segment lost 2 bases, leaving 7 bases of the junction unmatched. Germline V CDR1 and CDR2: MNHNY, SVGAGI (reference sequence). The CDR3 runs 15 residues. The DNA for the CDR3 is TGTGCCAGCAGTTACGCCAGGGGGGACGCCACTGAAGCTTTCTTT. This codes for CASSYARGDATEAFF.

The DNA for the CDR3 is TGCGCCAGCAGCTTGGATGGGGCAGGCGAGACCCAGTACTTC. Encoded protein: CASSLDGAGETQYF. This rearrangement joins TRBV5-1 to TRBJ2-5; a weak D match, TRBD1 (5 bases). V shed 0 bases and J shed 5 bases, with 11 bases lying between them. The CDR3 contains 14 residues. CDR1 and CDR2 (germline): SGHRS, YFSETQ.

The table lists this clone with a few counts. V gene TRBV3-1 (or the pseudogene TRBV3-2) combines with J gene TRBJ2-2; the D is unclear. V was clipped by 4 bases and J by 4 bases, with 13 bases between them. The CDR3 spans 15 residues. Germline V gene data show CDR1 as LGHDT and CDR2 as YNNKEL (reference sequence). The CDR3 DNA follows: TGTGCCAGCAGCCCCCGCCGTGCCCTCACCGGGGAGCTGTTTTTT. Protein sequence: CASSPRRALTGELFF.

CDR3 nucleotide sequence: TGCAGCGTTGATGGGGGCACTAATGAAAAACTGTTTTTT. This gives the protein CSVDGGTNEKLFF. The J gene is TRBJ1-4, the V gene TRBV29-1; D possibly corresponds to TRBD1 (6 bases). The CDR3 has 13 residues. CDR1 is SQVTM and CDR2 is ANQGSEA in the germline V gene. Deletions cut 3 bases from V and 2 bases from J, with 7 bases between.

This CDR3 reads CATGTANSYEQYF. CDR3 DNA: TGTGCCACTGGGACAGCAAACTCCTACGAGCAGTACTTC. The chain combines TRBV6-5 with TRBJ2-7; 7 bases are shared with TRBD1. The CDR3 spans 13 residues. Germline V gene lookup returns CDR1 MNHEY and CDR2 SVGAGI. V lost 10 bases and J lost 0; bases outside the gene matches: 6.

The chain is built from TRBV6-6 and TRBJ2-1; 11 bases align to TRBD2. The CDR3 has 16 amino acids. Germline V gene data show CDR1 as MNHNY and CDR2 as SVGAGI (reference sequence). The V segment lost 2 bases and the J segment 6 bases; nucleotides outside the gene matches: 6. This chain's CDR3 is CASSYEFTSGGNEQFF. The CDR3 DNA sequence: TGTGCCAGCAGTTACGAGTTCACTAGCGGGGGCAATGAGCAGTTCTTC.

The CDR3 nucleotides read TGTGCCAGAAGCCTCGCAGAAAACACCGGGGAGCTGTTTTTT. Amino acids: CARSLAENTGELFF. The V call is TRBV7-5, the J call TRBJ2-2; the D call TRBD1 from the table was never checked on the DNA. TRBV7-5 is reported as a pseudogene. The CDR3 extends over 14 amino acids.